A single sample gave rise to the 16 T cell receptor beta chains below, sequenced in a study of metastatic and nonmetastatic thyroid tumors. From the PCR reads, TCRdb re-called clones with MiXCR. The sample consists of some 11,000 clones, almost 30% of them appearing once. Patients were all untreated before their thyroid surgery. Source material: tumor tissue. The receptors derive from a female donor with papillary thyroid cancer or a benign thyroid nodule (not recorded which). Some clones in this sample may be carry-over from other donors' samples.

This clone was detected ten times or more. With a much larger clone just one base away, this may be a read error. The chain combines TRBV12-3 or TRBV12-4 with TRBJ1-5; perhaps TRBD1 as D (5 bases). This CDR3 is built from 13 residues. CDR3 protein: CASTDNGRQPQHF. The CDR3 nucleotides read TGTGCCAGCACCGATAACGGCAGACAGCCACAGCATTTT.

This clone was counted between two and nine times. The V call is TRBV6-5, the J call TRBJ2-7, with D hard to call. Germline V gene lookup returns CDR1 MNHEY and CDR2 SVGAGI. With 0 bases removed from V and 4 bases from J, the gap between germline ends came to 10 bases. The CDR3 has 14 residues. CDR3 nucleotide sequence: TGTGCCAGCAGTTACTCAACAGTGGTTTACGAGCAGTACTTC. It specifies CASSYSTVVYEQYF.

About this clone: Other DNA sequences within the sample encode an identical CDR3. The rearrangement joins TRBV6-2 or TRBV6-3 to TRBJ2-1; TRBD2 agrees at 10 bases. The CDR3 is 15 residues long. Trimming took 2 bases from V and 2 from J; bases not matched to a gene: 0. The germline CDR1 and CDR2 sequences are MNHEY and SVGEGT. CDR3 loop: CASSYLAGAYNEQFF. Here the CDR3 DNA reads TGTGCCAGCAGTTACCTAGCGGGAGCCTACAATGAGCAGTTCTTC.

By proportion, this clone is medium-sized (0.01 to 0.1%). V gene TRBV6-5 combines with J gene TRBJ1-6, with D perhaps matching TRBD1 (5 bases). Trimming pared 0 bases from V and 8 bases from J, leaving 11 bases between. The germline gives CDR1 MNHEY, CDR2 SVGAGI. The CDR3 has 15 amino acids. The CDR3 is CASSYSQGSDSPLHF. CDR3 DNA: TGTGCCAGCAGTTACTCTCAGGGATCCGATTCACCCCTCCACTTT.

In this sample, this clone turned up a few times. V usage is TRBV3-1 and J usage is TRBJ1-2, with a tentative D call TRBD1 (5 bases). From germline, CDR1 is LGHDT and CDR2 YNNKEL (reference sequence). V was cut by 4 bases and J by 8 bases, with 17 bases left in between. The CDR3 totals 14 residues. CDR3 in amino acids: CASSPRDQAGGYTF. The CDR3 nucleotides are TGTGCCAGCAGCCCCAGGGACCAAGCGGGAGGCTACACCTTC. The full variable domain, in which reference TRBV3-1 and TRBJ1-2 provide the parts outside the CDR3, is DTAVSQTPKYLVTQMGNDKSIKCEQNLGHDTMYWYKQDSKKFLKIMFSYNNKELIINETVPNRFSPKSPDKAHLNLHINSLELGDSAVYFCASSPRDQAGGYTFGSGTRLTVV.

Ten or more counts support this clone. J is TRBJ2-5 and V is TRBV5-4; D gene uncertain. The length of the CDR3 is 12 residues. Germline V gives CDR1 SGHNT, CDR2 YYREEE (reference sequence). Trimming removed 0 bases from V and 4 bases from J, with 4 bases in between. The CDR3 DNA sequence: TGTGCCAGCAGCTTGGCCTTAGAGACCCAGTACTTC. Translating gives CASSLALETQYF.

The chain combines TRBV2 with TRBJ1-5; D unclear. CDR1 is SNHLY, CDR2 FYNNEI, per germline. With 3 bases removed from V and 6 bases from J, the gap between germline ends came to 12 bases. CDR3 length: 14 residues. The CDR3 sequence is CASSDSSPSQPQHF. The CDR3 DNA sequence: TGTGCCAGCAGTGACTCCAGCCCTAGTCAGCCCCAGCATTTT. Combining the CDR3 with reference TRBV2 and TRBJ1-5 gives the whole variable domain EPEVTQTPSHQVTQMGQEVILRCVPISNHLYFYWYRQILGQKVEFLVSFYNNEISEKSEIFDDQFSVERPDGSNFTLKIRSTKLEDSAMYFCASSDSSPSQPQHFGDGTRLSIL.

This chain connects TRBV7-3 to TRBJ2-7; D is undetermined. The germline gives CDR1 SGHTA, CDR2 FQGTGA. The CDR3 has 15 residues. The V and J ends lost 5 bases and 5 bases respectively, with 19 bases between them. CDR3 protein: CASSPTAAPANEQYF. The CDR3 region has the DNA TGTGCCAGCAGCCCAACGGCGGCGCCGGCCAACGAGCAGTACTTC.

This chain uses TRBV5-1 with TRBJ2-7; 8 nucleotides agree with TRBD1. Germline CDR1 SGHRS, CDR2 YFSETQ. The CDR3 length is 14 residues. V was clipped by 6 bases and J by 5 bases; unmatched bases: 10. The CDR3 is CASTDRGDSNEQYF. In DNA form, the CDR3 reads TGCGCCAGCACTGACAGGGGAGATTCGAACGAGCAGTACTTC.

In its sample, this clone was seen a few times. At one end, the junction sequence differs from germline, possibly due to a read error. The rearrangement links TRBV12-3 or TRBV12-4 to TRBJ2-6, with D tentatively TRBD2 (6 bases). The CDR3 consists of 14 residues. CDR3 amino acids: CASGLAAGANLLTF. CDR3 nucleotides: TGTGCCAGCGGTTTAGCGGCTGGGGCCAACCTCCTGACTTTC.

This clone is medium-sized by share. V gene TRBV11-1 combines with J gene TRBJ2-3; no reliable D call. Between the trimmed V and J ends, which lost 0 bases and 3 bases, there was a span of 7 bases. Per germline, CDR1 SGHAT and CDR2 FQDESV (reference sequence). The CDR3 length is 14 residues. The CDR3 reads CASSLAGYTDTQYF. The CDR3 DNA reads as TGTGCCAGCAGCTTAGCCGGATATACAGATACGCAGTATTTT. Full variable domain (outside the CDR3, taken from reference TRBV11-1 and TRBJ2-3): EAEVAQSPRYKITEKSQAVAFWCDPISGHATLYWYRQILGQGPELLVQFQDESVVDDSQLPKDRFSAERLKGVDSTLKIQPAELGDSAMYLCASSLAGYTDTQYFGPGTRLTVL.

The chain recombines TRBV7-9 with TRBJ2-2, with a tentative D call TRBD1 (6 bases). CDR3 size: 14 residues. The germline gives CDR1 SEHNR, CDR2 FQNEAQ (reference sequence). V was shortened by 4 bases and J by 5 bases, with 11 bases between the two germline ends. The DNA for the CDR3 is TGTGCCAGCAGCTACGGGACACTTACCGGGGAGCTGTTTTTT. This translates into CASSYGTLTGELFF.

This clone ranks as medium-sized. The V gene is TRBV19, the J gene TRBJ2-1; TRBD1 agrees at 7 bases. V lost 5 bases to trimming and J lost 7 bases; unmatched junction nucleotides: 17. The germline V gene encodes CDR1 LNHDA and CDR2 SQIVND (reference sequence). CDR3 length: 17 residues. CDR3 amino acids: CASSAQPGTARRNEQFF. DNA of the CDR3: TGTGCCAGTAGTGCCCAGCCCGGGACAGCCAGAAGGAATGAGCAGTTCTTC.

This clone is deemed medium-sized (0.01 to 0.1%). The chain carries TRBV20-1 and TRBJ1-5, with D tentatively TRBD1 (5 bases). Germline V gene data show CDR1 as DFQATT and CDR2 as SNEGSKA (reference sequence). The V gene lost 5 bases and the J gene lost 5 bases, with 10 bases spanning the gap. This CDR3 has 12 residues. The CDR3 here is CSAWRGDQPQHF. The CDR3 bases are TGCAGTGCTTGGCGGGGGGATCAGCCCCAGCATTTT.

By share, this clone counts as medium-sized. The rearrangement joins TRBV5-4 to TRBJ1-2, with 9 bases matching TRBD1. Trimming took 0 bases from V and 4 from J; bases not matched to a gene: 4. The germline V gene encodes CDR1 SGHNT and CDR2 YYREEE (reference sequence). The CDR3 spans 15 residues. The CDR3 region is CASSLAGQGFYGYTF. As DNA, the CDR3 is TGTGCCAGCAGCTTGGCGGGACAGGGTTTCTATGGCTACACCTTC.

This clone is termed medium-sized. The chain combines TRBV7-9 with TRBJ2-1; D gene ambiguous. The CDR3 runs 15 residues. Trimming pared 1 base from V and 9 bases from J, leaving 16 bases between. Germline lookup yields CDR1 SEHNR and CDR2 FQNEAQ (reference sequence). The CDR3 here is CASSLDQALVVEQFF. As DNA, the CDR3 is TGTGCCAGCAGCTTAGATCAGGCTCTGGTCGTTGAGCAGTTCTTC.